This TCR beta chain was sequenced in a study of cytomegalovirus exposure and HLA in healthy donors. 13 Jbeta primers and 60 Vbeta primers were used for the PCR. Generated by immunoSEQ multiplex PCR, the TCRdb table keeps only in-frame clones and is missing some. The data contain over 100,000 clones, about 86% of them singletons. This CDR3 is 13 amino acids long. V lost 3 bases and J 7 bases, leaving 11 bases between the germline ends. CDR1 and CDR2 from the germline V gene are SGHNT and YYREEE (reference sequence). The sequenced sample was PBMCs. This chain joins TRBV5-4 and TRBJ2-1; D gene ambiguous. This sequence was found in a young woman in good health and CMV-seronegative. The CDR3 spells CASSWATVNEQFF. The CDR3, as DNA: TGTGCCAGCAGCTGGGCGACCGTGAATGAGCAGTTCTTC.